The rows below give T cell receptor beta chains drawn from one sample of a study of vaccination and CD4 T cells after COVID-19. The antigens these receptors bind are not known. One entry per CDR3 protein, called by TCRdb with MiXCR from the PCR reads. The data hold a few thousand distinct CDR3 sequences, with approximately 74% observed a single time. The sample comprised CD4+ T cells from blood, cultured in vitro. The receptors originated from a human donor who had recovered from COVID-19. The CDR3 runs from the conserved cysteine through the conserved F or W. The D gene is left open where the match is weak. Clone size is stated in some rows and not others, as once, few, many or a class when expanded.

j_gene: TRBJ2-3; v_gene: TRBV6-5; d_gene: .; abundance: .; CDR3aa: CASSYQSSAGDTQYF; CDR3nt: TGTGCCAGCAGTTACCAGTCCTCGGCGGGGGATACGCAGTATTTT
j_gene: TRBJ2-3; v_gene: TRBV20-1; d_gene: .; abundance: .; CDR3aa: CSARDARDAEDTQYF; CDR3nt: TGCAGTGCTAGAGATGCCCGGGACGCCGAAGATACGCAGTATTTT
j_gene: TRBJ1-2; v_gene: TRBV9; d_gene: TRBD1; abundance: .; CDR3aa: CASSVKGANHHDGYTF; CDR3nt: TGTGCCAGCAGCGTGAAGGGGGCGAACCACCACGATGGCTACACCTTC
j_gene: TRBJ1-1; v_gene: TRBV7-8; d_gene: .; abundance: .; CDR3aa: CASSSWQGEGTEAFF; CDR3nt: TGTGCCAGCAGCTCCTGGCAGGGTGAGGGGACTGAAGCTTTCTTT
j_gene: TRBJ2-1; v_gene: TRBV5-1; d_gene: TRBD1; abundance: .; CDR3aa: CASSTGGMNNEQFF; CDR3nt: TGCGCCAGCAGTACAGGGGGAATGAACAATGAGCAGTTCTTC
j_gene: TRBJ2-6; v_gene: TRBV10-3; d_gene: .; abundance: .; CDR3aa: CAAGPGDSGANVLTF; CDR3nt: TGTGCCGCCGGCCCGGGGGACTCTGGGGCCAACGTCCTGACTTTC
j_gene: TRBJ1-1; v_gene: TRBV20-1; d_gene: .; abundance: .; CDR3aa: CSAPRQRMNTEAFF; CDR3nt: TGCAGTGCACCCCGACAGCGTATGAACACTGAAGCTTTCTTT
j_gene: TRBJ1-3; v_gene: TRBV2; d_gene: .; abundance: .; CDR3aa: CASIQSSGNTIYF; CDR3nt: TGTGCCAGCATCCAGAGCTCTGGAAACACCATATATTTT
j_gene: TRBJ2-1; v_gene: TRBV9; d_gene: TRBD2; abundance: .; CDR3aa: CASSGGASGISRYNEQFF; CDR3nt: TGTGCCAGCAGCGGCGGGGCTAGCGGGATTTCAAGGTACAATGAGCAGTTCTTC
j_gene: TRBJ2-3; v_gene: TRBV5-4; d_gene: TRBD2; abundance: .; CDR3aa: CASSLASGSTDTQYF; CDR3nt: TGTGCCAGCAGCTTGGCTAGCGGGAGCACAGATACGCAGTATTTT
j_gene: TRBJ2-2; v_gene: TRBV6-1; d_gene: TRBD1; abundance: .; CDR3aa: CASRRRGQGAFTGELFF; CDR3nt: TGTGCCAGCAGGCGTAGGGGACAGGGGGCCTTCACCGGGGAGCTGTTTTTT
j_gene: TRBJ1-1; v_gene: TRBV20-1; d_gene: .; abundance: .; CDR3aa: CSARHTQRDTEAFF; CDR3nt: TGCAGTGCCCGTCATACCCAGAGGGACACTGAAGCTTTCTTT
j_gene: TRBJ1-5; v_gene: TRBV12-3/TRBV12-4; d_gene: .; abundance: .; CDR3aa: CASSLMRSGQPQHF; CDR3nt: TGTGCCAGCAGTTTAATGAGGAGCGGTCAGCCCCAGCATTTT
j_gene: TRBJ2-5; v_gene: TRBV7-3; d_gene: .; abundance: .; CDR3aa: CASSPGVGVKTQYF; CDR3nt: TGTGCCAGCAGCCCCGGTGTGGGGGTGAAGACCCAGTACTTC
j_gene: TRBJ1-2; v_gene: TRBV29-1; d_gene: .; abundance: .; CDR3aa: CSVDRGGPGYTF; CDR3nt: TGCAGCGTTGATCGGGGGGGGCCCGGCTACACCTTC
j_gene: TRBJ2-2; v_gene: TRBV4-3; d_gene: TRBD1; abundance: .; CDR3aa: CASSHTDRRGELFF; CDR3nt: TGCGCCAGCAGCCACACGGACAGGCGAGGGGAGCTGTTTTTT
j_gene: TRBJ1-5; v_gene: TRBV20-1; d_gene: .; abundance: few; CDR3aa: CSARTGHGNQPQHF; CDR3nt: TGCAGTGCTCGTACCGGACATGGCAATCAGCCCCAGCATTTT
j_gene: TRBJ1-3; v_gene: TRBV6-1; d_gene: .; abundance: .; CDR3aa: CASHSGSTTIYF; CDR3nt: TGTGCCAGCCACTCGGGGTCGACCACCATATATTTT
j_gene: TRBJ2-7; v_gene: TRBV27; d_gene: .; abundance: .; CDR3aa: CASTRTVRDGYEQYF; CDR3nt: TGTGCCAGCACCCGGACCGTAAGGGATGGGTACGAGCAGTACTTC
j_gene: TRBJ1-3; v_gene: TRBV6-1; d_gene: .; abundance: once; CDR3aa: CASSENYAGASGNTIYF; CDR3nt: TGTGCCAGCAGTGAAAATTATGCAGGTGCCTCTGGAAACACCATATATTTT
j_gene: TRBJ1-3; v_gene: TRBV9; d_gene: .; abundance: .; CDR3aa: CASSEAESFIGNTIYF; CDR3nt: TGTGCCAGCAGCGAAGCCGAGTCGTTTATCGGAAACACCATATATTTT
j_gene: TRBJ1-1; v_gene: TRBV10-1; d_gene: TRBD1; abundance: .; CDR3aa: CASNRDRGPNTEAFF; CDR3nt: TGCGCCAGTAACCGGGACAGGGGACCGAACACTGAAGCTTTCTTT